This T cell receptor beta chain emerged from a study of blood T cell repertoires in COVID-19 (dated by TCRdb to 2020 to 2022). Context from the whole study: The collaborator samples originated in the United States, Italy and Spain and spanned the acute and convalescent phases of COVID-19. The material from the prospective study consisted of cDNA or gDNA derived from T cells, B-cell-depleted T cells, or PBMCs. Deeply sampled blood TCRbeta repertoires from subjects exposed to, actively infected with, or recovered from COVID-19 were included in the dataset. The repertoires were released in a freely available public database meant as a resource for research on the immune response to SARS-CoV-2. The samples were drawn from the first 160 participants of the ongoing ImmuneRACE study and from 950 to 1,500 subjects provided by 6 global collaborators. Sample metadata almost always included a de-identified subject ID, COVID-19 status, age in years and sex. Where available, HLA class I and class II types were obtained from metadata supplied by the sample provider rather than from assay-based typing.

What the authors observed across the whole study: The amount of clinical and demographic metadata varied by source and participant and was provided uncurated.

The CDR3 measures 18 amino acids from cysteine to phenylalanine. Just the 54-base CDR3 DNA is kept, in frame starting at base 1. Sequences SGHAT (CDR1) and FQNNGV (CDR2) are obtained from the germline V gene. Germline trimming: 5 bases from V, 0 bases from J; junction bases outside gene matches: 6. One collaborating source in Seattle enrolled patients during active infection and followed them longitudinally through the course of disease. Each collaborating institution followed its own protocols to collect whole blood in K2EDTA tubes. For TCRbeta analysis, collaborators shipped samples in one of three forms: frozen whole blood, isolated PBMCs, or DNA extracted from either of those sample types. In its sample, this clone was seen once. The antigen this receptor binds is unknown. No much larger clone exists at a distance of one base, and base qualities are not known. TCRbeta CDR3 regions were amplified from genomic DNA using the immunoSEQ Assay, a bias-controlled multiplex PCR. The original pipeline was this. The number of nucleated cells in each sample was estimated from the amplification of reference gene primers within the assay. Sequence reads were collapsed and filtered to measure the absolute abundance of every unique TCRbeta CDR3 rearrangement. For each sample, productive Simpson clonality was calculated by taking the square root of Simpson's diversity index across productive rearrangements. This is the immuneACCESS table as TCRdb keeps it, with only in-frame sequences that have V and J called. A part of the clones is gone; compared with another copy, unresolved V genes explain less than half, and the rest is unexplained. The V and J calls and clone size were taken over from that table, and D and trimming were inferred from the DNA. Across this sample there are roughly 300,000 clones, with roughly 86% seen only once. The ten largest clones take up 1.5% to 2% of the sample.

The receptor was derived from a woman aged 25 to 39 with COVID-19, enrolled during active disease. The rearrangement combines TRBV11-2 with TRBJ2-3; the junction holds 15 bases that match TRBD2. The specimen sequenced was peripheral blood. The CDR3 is CASSRGTSGGRSTDTQYF. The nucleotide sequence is TGTGCCAGCAGCCGCGGGACTAGCGGGGGGCGTAGCACAGATACGCAGTATTTT.